The present T cell receptor (beta chain) was sequenced within a study of T-cell reconstitution after alpha-beta-depleted transplantation in children. In this sample, this clonotype turned up many times. The CDR3 length is 14 residues. The V end lost 3 bases, the J end lost 2 bases, and 11 bases lay between the germline ends. CDR1 is SGHRS and CDR2 is YFSETQ in the germline V gene. Construction of the TCRbeta library involved unique molecular identifiers. TCRdb ran MiXCR on the PCR reads and lists one entry per CDR3 protein. The sample carries 150,000 to 200,000 distinct CDR3 sequences, about 6.8% recorded once.

This TCR derives from a human donor who donated a stem cell graft to a child with Wiskott-Aldrich syndrome. The sample was PBMCs from the stem cell graft donor, taken from the stem cell graft. V gene TRBV5-1 combines with J gene TRBJ1-1; perhaps TRBD1 as D (6 bases). This chain's CDR3 is CASSSTTGNTEAFF. The CDR3 coding sequence is TGCGCCAGCAGCTCTACGACAGGCAACACTGAAGCTTTCTTT.